These 6 T cell receptor beta chains were sequenced from one sample in a study of blood T cell dynamics during melanoma immunotherapy. Time point here: pre-treatment baseline. Clones were read by immunoSEQ multiplex PCR, and TCRdb kept only the in-frame ones, dropping some. The table has around 16,000 clones, approximately 93% seen once. The starting material was blood, obtained from a patient treated with checkpoint blockade. Receptors were obtained from a human donor with melanoma.

The chain employs TRBV11-2 and TRBJ1-2, with D perhaps TRBD1 (5 bases). There are 15 residues in the CDR3. The V gene's germline CDR1 is SGHAT and CDR2 FQNNGV. V was pared by 5 bases and J by 1 base, with 14 bases between. For the CDR3, the DNA is TGTGCCAGCAGCCTCCACGCGACAGTTAACTATGGCTACACCTTC. Protein sequence: CASSLHATVNYGYTF.

J is TRBJ1-6 and V is TRBV4-1; the D is unclear. The CDR3 spans 17 residues. V was trimmed by 0 bases and J by 4 bases, leaving 13 bases between them. Germline CDR1 and CDR2: MGHRA and YSYEKL. The CDR3: CASSQENPGSYNSPLHF. The CDR3 coding sequence is TGCGCCAGCAGCCAAGAGAACCCCGGGTCTTATAATTCACCCCTCCACTTT.

J is TRBJ2-3 and V is TRBV4-1; 11 bases are a match to TRBD2. V shed 4 bases, J shed 3 bases, and the junction held 6 bases outside the gene matches. Per germline, CDR1 MGHRA and CDR2 YSYEKL. This CDR3 is built from 16 residues. CDR3 residues: CASSPTVAGGTDTQYF. The CDR3 DNA follows: TGCGCCAGCAGCCCCACCGTAGCGGGGGGGACAGATACGCAGTATTTT.

The V call is TRBV11-2, the J call TRBJ2-7; TRBD2 matches 9 bases. This CDR3 comprises 14 residues. Germline assignment: CDR1 SGHAT and CDR2 FQNNGV. V lost 7 bases, J lost 2 bases, and 6 bases stayed unmatched. This CDR3 is CASTRAGGPYEQYF. The CDR3 bases are TGTGCCAGCACCAGAGCGGGGGGACCCTACGAGCAGTACTTC. Complete variable domain (other parts from reference TRBV11-2 and TRBJ2-7): EAGVAQSPRYKIIEKRQSVAFWCNPISGHATLYWYQQILGQGPKLLIQFQNNGVVDDSQLPKDRFSAERLKGVDSTLKIQPAKLEDSAVYLCASTRAGGPYEQYFGPGTRLTVT.

The chain has TRBV28 and TRBJ1-3; D ambiguous. Germline CDR1 is MDHEN and CDR2 is SYDVKM. The germline V and J ends were trimmed by 6 bases and 2 bases, with 5 bases remaining between them. The CDR3 has 12 residues. DNA for the CDR3: TGTGCCAGCAGGGGGACTGGAAACACCATATATTTT. This translates into CASRGTGNTIYF. Together with reference TRBV28 and TRBJ1-3, the CDR3 gives the full variable domain: DVKVTQSSRYLVKRTGEKVFLECVQDMDHENMFWYRQDPGLGLRLIYFSYDVKMKEKGDIPEGYSVSREKKERFSLILESASTNQTSMYLCASRGTGNTIYFGEGSWLTVV.

This chain links TRBV7-9 with TRBJ2-1; D may be TRBD2 (5 bases). The ends were cut back, 5 bases at V and 10 bases at J, with 18 bases in the middle. The CDR3 spans 14 residues. Germline V gene lookup returns CDR1 SEHNR and CDR2 FQNEAQ (reference sequence). CDR3 loop: CASSPPSGIQEQFF. The CDR3 DNA reads as TGTGCCAGCAGCCCGCCTTCCGGGATACAAGAGCAGTTCTTC.